Below are 3 T cell receptor beta chains sequenced from a single sample in a study of blood T cell repertoires in COVID-19. The assay was immunoSEQ multiplex PCR, and TCRdb's table has in-frame clones only and misses some. The table has over 120,000 clones, 60% to 80% seen once. Sequenced: PBMCs or T cells enriched from blood (not recorded which). The receptors were sampled from a woman between 50 and 59 years old who had recovered from COVID-19.

The V call is TRBV2, the J call TRBJ1-6, with 7 bases aligning to TRBD1. With 10 bases clipped from V and 6 bases from J, the junction kept 6 bases outside the gene matches. Germline CDR1 and CDR2: SNHLY and FYNNEI. This CDR3 has 13 amino acids. DNA for the CDR3: TGTGCCACTAGCCGGGACAGTAATTCACCCCTCCACTTT. Protein sequence: CATSRDSNSPLHF. The entire variable domain, with the rest obtained from reference TRBV2 and TRBJ1-6, is as follows: EPEVTQTPSHQVTQMGQEVILRCVPISNHLYFYWYRQILGQKVEFLVSFYNNEISEKSEIFDDQFSVERPDGSNFTLKIRSTKLEDSAMYFCATSRDSNSPLHFGNGTRLTVT.

This clone was observed a single time. This chain joins TRBV19 and TRBJ2-7; 7 nucleotides line up with TRBD1. Germline V gene data show CDR1 as LNHDA and CDR2 as SQIVND (reference sequence). Trimming took 3 bases from V and 1 from J; bases not matched to a gene: 9. CDR3 size: 16 residues. CDR3 DNA sequence: TGTGCCAGTAGTATGGGCAGGGGGTCCCTATCCTACGAGCAGTACTTC. Amino acid sequence: CASSMGRGSLSYEQYF.

On this clone: A much larger clonotype is one base distant, so this may be a read error. The same CDR3 arises from other DNA sequences in this sample as well. V and J are TRBV6-1 and TRBJ1-1; no firm D call. The germline V gene has CDR1 MNHNS and CDR2 SASEGT. CDR3 length equals 14 residues. CDR3 DNA sequence: TGTGCTAGCAGTGAAGTGGGCCCGAACACTGAAGCTTTCTTT. Translating it yields CASSEVGPNTEAFF.